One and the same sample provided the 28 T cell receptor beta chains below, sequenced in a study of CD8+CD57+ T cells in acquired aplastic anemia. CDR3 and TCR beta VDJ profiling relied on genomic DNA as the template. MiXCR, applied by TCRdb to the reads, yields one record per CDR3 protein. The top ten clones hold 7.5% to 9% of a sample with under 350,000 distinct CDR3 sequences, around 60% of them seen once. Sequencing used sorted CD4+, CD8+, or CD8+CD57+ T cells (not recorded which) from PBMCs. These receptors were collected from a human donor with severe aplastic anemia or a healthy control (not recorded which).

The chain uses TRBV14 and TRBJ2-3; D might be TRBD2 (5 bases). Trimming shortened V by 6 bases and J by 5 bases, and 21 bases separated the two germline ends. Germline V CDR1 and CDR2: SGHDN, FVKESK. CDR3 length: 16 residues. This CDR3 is CASSFLVREDGDTQYF. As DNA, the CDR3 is TGTGCCAGCAGTTTTTTGGTACGGGAAGATGGAGATACGCAGTATTTT.

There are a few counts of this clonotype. In DNA, the CDR3 is TGTGCCAGCCAACAGGGAACTGGAAACACCATATATTTT. It yields the protein CASQQGTGNTIYF. The chain is built from TRBV2 and TRBJ1-3; possibly TRBD1 for D (6 bases). Trimming pared 8 bases from V and 2 bases from J, leaving 10 bases between. The CDR3 runs 13 residues. Germline V CDR1 and CDR2: SNHLY, FYNNEI. Full variable domain (outside the CDR3, taken from reference TRBV2 and TRBJ1-3): EPEVTQTPSHQVTQMGQEVILRCVPISNHLYFYWYRQILGQKVEFLVSFYNNEISEKSEIFDDQFSVERPDGSNFTLKIRSTKLEDSAMYFCASQQGTGNTIYFGEGSWLTVV.

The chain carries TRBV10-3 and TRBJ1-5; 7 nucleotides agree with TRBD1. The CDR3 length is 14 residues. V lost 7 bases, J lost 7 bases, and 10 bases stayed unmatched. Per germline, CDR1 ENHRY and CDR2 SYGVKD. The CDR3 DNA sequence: TGTGCCATCACCACAGGGGAGGGAGGGCAGCCCCAGCATTTT. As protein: CAITTGEGGQPQHF.

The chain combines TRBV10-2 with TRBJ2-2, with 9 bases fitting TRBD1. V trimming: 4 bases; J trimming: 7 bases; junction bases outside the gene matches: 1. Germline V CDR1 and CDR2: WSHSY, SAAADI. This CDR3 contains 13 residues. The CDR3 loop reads CASSGTGDGELFF. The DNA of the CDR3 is TGCGCCAGCAGTGGGACAGGGGACGGGGAGCTGTTTTTT.

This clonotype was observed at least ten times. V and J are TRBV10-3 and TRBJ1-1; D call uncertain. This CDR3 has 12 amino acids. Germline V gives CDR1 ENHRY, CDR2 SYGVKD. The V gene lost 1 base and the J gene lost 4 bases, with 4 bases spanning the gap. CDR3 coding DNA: TGTGCCATCAGTGAGTATCGCACTGAAGCTTTCTTT. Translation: CAISEYRTEAFF.

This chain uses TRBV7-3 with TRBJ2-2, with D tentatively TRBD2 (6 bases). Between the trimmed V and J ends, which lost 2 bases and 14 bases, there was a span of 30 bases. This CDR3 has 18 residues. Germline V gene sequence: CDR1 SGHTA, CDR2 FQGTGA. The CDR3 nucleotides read TGTGCCAGCAGCTTAGAACACATAGGGTCCGCGAACACCGGGGGTCTGTTTTTT. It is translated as CASSLEHIGSANTGGLFF.

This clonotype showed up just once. CDR3 sequence (DNA): TGTGCCACCAGTGATTCCCCGACTAGCGGGGGAGGCAATGAGCAGTTCTTC. Translation gives CATSDSPTSGGGNEQFF. V is TRBV24-1 and J is TRBJ2-1; TRBD2 agrees at 12 bases. The V segment lost 2 bases and the J segment 6 bases; nucleotides outside the gene matches: 7. Germline V gene sequence: CDR1 KGHDR, CDR2 SFDVKD. The CDR3 totals 17 residues.

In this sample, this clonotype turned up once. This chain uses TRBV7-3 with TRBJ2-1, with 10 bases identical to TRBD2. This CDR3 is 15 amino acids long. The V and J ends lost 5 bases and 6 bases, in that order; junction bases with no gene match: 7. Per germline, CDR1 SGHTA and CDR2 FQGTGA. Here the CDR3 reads CASSVSGGACNEQFF. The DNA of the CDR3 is TGTGCCAGCAGCGTCAGCGGGGGGGCTTGCAATGAGCAGTTCTTC.

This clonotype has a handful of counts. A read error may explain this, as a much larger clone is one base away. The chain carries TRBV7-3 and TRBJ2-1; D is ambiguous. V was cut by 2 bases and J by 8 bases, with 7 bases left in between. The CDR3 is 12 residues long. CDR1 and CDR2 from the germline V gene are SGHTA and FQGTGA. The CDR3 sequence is CASSLDSDEQFF. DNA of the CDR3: TGTGCCAGCAGCTTAGATTCCGATGAGCAGTTCTTC.

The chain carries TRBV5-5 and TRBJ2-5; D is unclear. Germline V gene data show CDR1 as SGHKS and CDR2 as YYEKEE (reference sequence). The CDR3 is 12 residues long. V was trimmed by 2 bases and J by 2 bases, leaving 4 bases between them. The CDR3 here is CASSLPQETQYF. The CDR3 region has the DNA TGTGCCAGCAGCTTACCTCAAGAGACCCAGTACTTC.

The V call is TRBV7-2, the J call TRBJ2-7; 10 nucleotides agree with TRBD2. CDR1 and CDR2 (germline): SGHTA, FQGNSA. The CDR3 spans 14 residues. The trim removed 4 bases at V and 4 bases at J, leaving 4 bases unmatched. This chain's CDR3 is CASSSSGGRYEQYF. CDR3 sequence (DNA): TGTGCCAGCAGCTCTAGCGGGGGCCGATACGAGCAGTACTTC.

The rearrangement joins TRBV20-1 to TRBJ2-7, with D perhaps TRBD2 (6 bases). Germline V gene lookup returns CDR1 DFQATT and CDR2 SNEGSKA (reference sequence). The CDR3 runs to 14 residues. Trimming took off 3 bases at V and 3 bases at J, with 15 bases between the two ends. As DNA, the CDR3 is TGCAGTGCTAGTATTCCGGGGGTCATCTACGAGCAGTACTTC. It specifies CSASIPGVIYEQYF.

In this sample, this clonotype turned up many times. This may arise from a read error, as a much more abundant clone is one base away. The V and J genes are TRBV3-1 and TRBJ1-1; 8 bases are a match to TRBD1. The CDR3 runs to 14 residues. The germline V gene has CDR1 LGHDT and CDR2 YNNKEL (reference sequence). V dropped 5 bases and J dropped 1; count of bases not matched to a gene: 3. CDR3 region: CASSFGQGNTEAFF. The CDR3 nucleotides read TGTGCCAGCAGCTTCGGACAGGGGAACACTGAAGCTTTCTTT.

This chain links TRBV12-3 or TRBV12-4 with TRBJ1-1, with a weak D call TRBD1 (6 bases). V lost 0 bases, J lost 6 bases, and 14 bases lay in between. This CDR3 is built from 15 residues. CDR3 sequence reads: CASSLARGGRPEAFF. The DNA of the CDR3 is TGTGCCAGCAGTTTAGCTAGGGGGGGGCGGCCTGAAGCTTTCTTT.

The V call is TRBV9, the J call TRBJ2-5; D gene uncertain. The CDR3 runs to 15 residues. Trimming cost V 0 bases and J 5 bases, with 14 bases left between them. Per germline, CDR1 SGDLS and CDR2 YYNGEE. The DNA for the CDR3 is TGTGCCAGCAGCGTAGAACTGGGGTTCCGGGAGACCCAGTACTTC. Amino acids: CASSVELGFRETQYF.

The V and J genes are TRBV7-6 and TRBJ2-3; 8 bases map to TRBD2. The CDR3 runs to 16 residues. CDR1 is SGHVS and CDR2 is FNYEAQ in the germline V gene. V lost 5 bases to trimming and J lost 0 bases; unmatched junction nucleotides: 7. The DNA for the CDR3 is TGTGCCAGCAGCGTCCCCGGGACTAGTAGCACAGATACGCAGTATTTT. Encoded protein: CASSVPGTSSTDTQYF.

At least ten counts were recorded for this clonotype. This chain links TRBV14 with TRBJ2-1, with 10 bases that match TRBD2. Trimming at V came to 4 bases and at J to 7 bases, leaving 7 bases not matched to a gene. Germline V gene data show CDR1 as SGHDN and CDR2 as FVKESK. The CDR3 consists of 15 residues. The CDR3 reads CASSPRGLARNEQFF. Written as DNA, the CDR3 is TGTGCCAGCAGCCCCAGGGGACTAGCGCGGAATGAGCAGTTCTTC. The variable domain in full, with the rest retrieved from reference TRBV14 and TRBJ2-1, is EAGVTQFPSHSVIEKGQTVTLRCDPISGHDNLYWYRRVMGKEIKFLLHFVKESKQDESGMPNNRFLAERTGGTYSTLKVQPAELEDSGVYFCASSPRGLARNEQFFGPGTRLTVL.

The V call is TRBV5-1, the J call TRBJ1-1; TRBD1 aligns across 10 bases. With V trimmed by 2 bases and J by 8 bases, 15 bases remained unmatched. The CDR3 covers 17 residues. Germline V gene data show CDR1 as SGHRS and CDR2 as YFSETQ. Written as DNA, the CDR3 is TGCGCCAGCAGCTTACTAGGGACAGGGGCCCCCGGGAGGGAAGCTTTCTTT. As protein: CASSLLGTGAPGREAFF. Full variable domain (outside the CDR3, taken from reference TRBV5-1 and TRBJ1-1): KAGVTQTPRYLIKTRGQQVTLSCSPISGHRSVSWYQQTPGQGLQFLFEYFSETQRNKGNFPGRFSGRQFSNSRSEMNVSTLELGDSALYLCASSLLGTGAPGREAFFGQGTRLTVV.

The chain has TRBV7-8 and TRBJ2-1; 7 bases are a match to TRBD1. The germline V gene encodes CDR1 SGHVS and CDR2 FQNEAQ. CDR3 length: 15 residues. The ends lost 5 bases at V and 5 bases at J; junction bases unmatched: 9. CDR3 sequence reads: CASSPRQGFHNEQFF. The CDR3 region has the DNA TGTGCCAGCAGCCCGAGACAGGGATTCCACAATGAGCAGTTCTTC.

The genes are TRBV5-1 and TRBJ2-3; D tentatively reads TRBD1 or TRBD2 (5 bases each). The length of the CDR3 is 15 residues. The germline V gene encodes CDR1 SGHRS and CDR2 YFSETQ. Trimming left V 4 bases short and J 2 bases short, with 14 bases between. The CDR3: CASSPDVGDTDTQYF. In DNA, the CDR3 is TGCGCCAGCAGCCCCGATGTGGGGGACACAGATACGCAGTATTTT.

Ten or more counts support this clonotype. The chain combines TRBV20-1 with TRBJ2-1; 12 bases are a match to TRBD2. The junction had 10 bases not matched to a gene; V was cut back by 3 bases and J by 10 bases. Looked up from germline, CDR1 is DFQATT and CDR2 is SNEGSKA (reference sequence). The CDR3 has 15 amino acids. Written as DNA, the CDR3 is TGCAGTGCTAGTGGTCCTCTAGCGGGGGGGTGGGAGCAGTTCTTC. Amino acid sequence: CSASGPLAGGWEQFF.

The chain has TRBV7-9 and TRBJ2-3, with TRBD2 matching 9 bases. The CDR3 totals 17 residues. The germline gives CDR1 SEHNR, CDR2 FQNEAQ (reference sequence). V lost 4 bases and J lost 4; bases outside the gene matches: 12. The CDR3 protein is CASSSRPGLASSDTQYF. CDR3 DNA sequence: TGTGCCAGCAGCTCCAGACCGGGACTAGCATCGTCAGATACGCAGTATTTT.

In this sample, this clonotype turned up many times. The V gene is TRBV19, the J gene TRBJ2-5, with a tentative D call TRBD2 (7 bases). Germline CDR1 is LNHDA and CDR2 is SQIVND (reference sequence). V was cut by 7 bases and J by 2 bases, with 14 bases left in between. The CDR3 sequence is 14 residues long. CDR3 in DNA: TGTGCCAGTAAGGGGGGGCGTCGGCAAGAGACCCAGTACTTC. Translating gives CASKGGRRQETQYF.

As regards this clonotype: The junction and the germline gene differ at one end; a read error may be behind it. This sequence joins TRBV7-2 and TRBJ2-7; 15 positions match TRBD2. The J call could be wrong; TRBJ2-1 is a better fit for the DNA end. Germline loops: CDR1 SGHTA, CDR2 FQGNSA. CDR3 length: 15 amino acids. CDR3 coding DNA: TGTGCCCGCAGTCGGACTAGCGGGGGGGCGAATGAGCAGTTCTTC. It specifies CARSRTSGGANEQFF.

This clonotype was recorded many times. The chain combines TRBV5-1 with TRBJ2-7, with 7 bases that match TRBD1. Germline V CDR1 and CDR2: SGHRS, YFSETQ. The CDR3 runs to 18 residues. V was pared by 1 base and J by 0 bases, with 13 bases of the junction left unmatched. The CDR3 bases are TGCGCCAGCAGCTTGAGGGGACAGAAGAGCCCTGGCTCCTACGAGCAGTACTTC. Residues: CASSLRGQKSPGSYEQYF.

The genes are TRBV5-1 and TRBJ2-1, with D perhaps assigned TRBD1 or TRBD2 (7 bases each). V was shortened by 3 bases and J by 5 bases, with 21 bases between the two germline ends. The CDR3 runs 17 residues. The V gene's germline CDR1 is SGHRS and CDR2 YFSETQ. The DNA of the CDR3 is TGCGCCAGCAGCTCCCTAACAGGGGAGGGCTACAACAATGAGCAGTTCTTC. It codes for CASSSLTGEGYNNEQFF.

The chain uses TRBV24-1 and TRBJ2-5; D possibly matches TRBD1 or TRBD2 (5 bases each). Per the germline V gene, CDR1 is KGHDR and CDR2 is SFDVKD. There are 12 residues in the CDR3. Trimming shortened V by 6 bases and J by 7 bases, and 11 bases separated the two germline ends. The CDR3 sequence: CATSRGEGTQYF. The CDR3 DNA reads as TGTGCCACCAGTAGGGGTGAGGGGACCCAGTACTTC.

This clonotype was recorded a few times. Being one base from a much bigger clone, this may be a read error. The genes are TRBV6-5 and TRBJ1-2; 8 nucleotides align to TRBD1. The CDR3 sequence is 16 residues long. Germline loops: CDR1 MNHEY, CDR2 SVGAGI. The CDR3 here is CAGSEDRVGPLYGYTF. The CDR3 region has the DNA TGTGCCGGCAGTGAGGACAGGGTGGGCCCCCTCTATGGCTACACCTTC.